A selection of T cell receptor beta chains follows, all from one sample in a study of shared clonotypes between healthy human individuals. Here immunoSEQ multiplex PCR was the method, and the copy in TCRdb shows in-frame clones only, minus some. Here the sample spans around 1.9 million clones, approximately 94% being singletons. Material: naive CD8+ T cells from PBMCs. These receptors came from a man aged 18 to 29 in good health. Some clones in this sample may be carry-over from other donors' samples. Each CDR3 is given with its conserved first and last residue. The D gene is left open where the match is weak. The size field is filled for only some rows; it gives once, few, many or a size class.

abundance,d_gene,v_gene,j_gene,CDR3nt,CDR3aa
-,-,TRBV5-6,TRBJ2-1,TGTGCCAGCAGCCTAGGACGATTCAATGAGCAGTTCTTC,CASSLGRFNEQFF
once,TRBD2,TRBV4-1,TRBJ2-4,TGCGCCAGCAGCCAAGTAGGGGAGGGGAACATTCAGTACTTC,CASSQVGEGNIQYF
-,TRBD1,TRBV19,TRBJ1-1,TGTGCCAGTAGTATAGGCGACAGGGGGAACACTGAAGCTTTCTTT,CASSIGDRGNTEAFF
once,-,TRBV5-5,TRBJ2-7,TGTGCCAGCAGCTTGGCCTTGACAGCGGAGCAGTACTTC,CASSLALTAEQYF
-,-,TRBV7-3,TRBJ2-2,TGTGCCAGCAGCTTAGTGGGATTCGGGGAGCTGTTTTTT,CASSLVGFGELFF
once,-,TRBV6-1,TRBJ1-5,TGTGCCAGCACTATAGGACGGGACAGCAATCAGCCCCAGCATTTT,CASTIGRDSNQPQHF
-,TRBD1,TRBV13,TRBJ2-4,TGTGCCAGCACCCTAGGGCGGACAGGGGTAAACATTCAGTACTTC,CASTLGRTGVNIQYF
-,TRBD1,TRBV5-6,TRBJ1-2,TGTGCCAGCAGCTGGGACAGGGGTGACTATGGCTACACCTTC,CASSWDRGDYGYTF
-,-,TRBV11-2,TRBJ2-5,TGTGCCAGCAGCTTAGATTACGCTGGGGGGGCCCTGGGAGAGACCCAGTACTTC,CASSLDYAGGALGETQYF
-,-,TRBV11-1,TRBJ1-2,TGTGCCAGCAGCCCCGGGTGGGAAAGCTATGGCTACACCTTC,CASSPGWESYGYTF
-,-,TRBV14,TRBJ1-1,TGTGCCAGCAGCCCCGTGGGGCTCGGGAACACTGAAGCTTTCTTT,CASSPVGLGNTEAFF
-,TRBD2,TRBV7-9,TRBJ2-1,TGTGCCAGCAGCTCCCCAGAAGCGGGAGTCTTTTATGAGCAGTTCTTC,CASSSPEAGVFYEQFF
once,-,TRBV11-2,TRBJ1-2,TGTGCCAGCAGCTCTCCAAGCGGCTACACCTTC,CASSSPSGYTF
-,TRBD2,TRBV6-1,TRBJ2-1,TGTGCCAGCAGTGGCATTTCGCGGGAGTTCCACAATGAGCAGTTCTTC,CASSGISREFHNEQFF
-,-,TRBV27,TRBJ1-2,TGTGCCAGCAGTTTATCACCAGGAAGCAACTATGGCTACACCTTC,CASSLSPGSNYGYTF
-,TRBD1,TRBV28,TRBJ1-5,TGTGCCAGCTCAAACTGGGGCGGACAGGACCATCAGCCCCAGCATTTT,CASSNWGGQDHQPQHF
once,-,TRBV5-6,TRBJ2-1,TGTGCCAGCAGCTTCGCAGGGTTCTACAATGAGCAGTTCTTC,CASSFAGFYNEQFF
-,-,TRBV5-5,TRBJ2-7,TGTGCCAGCAGTTCCGGGACAACGTTCTACGAGCAGTACTTC,CASSSGTTFYEQYF